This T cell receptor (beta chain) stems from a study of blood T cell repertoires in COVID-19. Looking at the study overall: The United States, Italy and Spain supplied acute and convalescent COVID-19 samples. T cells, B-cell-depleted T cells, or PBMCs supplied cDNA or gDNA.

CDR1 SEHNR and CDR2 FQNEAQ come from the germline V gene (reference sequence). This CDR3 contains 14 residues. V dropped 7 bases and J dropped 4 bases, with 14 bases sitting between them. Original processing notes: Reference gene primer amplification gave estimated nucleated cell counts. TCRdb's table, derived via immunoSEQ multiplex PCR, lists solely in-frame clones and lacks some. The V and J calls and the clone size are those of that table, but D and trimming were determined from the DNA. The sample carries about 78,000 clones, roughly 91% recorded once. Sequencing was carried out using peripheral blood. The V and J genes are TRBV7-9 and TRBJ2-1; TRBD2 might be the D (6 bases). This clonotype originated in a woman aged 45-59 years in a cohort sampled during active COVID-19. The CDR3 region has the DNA TGTGCCAGCACCCCCGTAGGAGGGTACAATGAGCAGTTCTTC. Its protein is CASTPVGGYNEQFF. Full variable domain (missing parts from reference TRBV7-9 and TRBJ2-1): DTGVSQNPRHKITKRGQNVTFRCDPISEHNRLYWYRQTLGQGPEFLTYFQNEAQLEKSRLLSDRFSAERPKGSFSTLEIQRTEQGDSAMYLCASTPVGGYNEQFFGPGTRLTVL.